These 24 T cell receptor beta chains came from one sample sequenced in a study of T cell responses to AZD1222 COVID-19 vaccine (dated by TCRdb to the early 2020s). Interpreted using the paper, the time point label stands for: baseline before first vaccination. The treatment or condition label on this specimen signifies: meningococcal conjugate vaccine given as trial control. The method was the immunoSEQ multiplex PCR assay. The source is immuneACCESS, and TCRdb retained only in-frame sequences with V and J called. Part of the clones is not carried over; for the studies checked, unresolved V genes explain less than half of this, and the remainder is unexplained. The sample yields more than 95,000 clones; 90% were counted once. In total, the top ten clones hold roughly 4.4% of the sample. This material consisted of peripheral blood, taken on day 0 of MenACWY control vaccination. These receptors came from an adult in good health.

The V and J genes are TRBV6-1 and TRBJ1-6; no clear D. CDR1 is MNHNS, CDR2 SASEGT, per germline. Trimming took 0 bases from V and 7 from J, leaving 22 bases between them. CDR3 length: 19 amino acids. The DNA of the CDR3 is TGTGCCAGCAGTGAAGCCGATTCGAGATTCGGCCGTGGGAATTCACCCCTCCACTTT. As protein: CASSEADSRFGRGNSPLHF.

The rearrangement uses TRBV19 and TRBJ2-7; 12 nucleotides line up with TRBD2. The germline V gene has CDR1 LNHDA and CDR2 SQIVND (reference sequence). Unmatched junction bases numbered 6, after V lost 5 bases and J lost 4 bases. CDR3 size: 15 residues. The CDR3 nucleotides read TGTGCCAGTAGTTCCCTAGCGGGAGGGCCGTACGAGCAGTACTTC. It yields the protein CASSSLAGGPYEQYF.

V usage is TRBV4-2 and J usage is TRBJ2-2, with D tentatively TRBD2 (5 bases). The V gene lost 0 bases and the J gene lost 6 bases, with 17 bases spanning the gap. The CDR3 is made up of 17 amino acids. Germline CDR1 is LGHNA and CDR2 is YNFKEQ. The CDR3 loop is CASSQDPARVLAGELFF. CDR3 bases: TGTGCCAGCAGCCAAGATCCGGCGAGGGTTTTAGCCGGGGAGCTGTTTTTT.

This chain joins TRBV19 and TRBJ1-1, with a possible D match to TRBD1 (6 bases). This CDR3 comprises 14 residues. Germline V gene sequence: CDR1 LNHDA, CDR2 SQIVND (reference sequence). Trimming pared 7 bases from V and 0 bases from J, leaving 12 bases between. The chain's CDR3 is CASTVGQLNTEAFF. The CDR3 DNA reads as TGTGCCAGTACGGTAGGACAGCTGAACACTGAAGCTTTCTTT.

The V call is TRBV19, the J call TRBJ1-1; perhaps TRBD1 as D (6 bases). The CDR3 is made up of 13 amino acids. The V and J ends lost 4 bases and 0 bases respectively, with 6 bases between them. In germline, CDR1 is LNHDA, CDR2 SQIVND (reference sequence). CDR3 amino acids: CASSNRVNTEAFF. The CDR3 DNA reads as TGTGCCAGTAGTAACAGGGTGAACACTGAAGCTTTCTTT.

V gene TRBV5-1 combines with J gene TRBJ2-1, with D possibly matching TRBD1 (5 bases). V dropped 0 bases and J dropped 3 bases, with 13 bases sitting between them. CDR1 SGHRS and CDR2 YFSETQ come from the germline V gene. The CDR3 runs 16 residues. The CDR3 DNA is TGCGCCAGCAGCTTGGGGTTGGGGCCAAACTACAATGAGCAGTTCTTC. Its protein product is CASSLGLGPNYNEQFF.

This CDR3 is CASSLVKASNTGELFF. The DNA for the CDR3 is TGTGCCAGCAGTCTGGTGAAGGCTTCGAACACCGGGGAGCTGTTTTTT. V and J are TRBV5-6 and TRBJ2-2; the D is unclear. The CDR3 covers 16 residues. The germline CDR1 and CDR2 sequences are SGHDT and YYEEEE. The germline V and J ends were trimmed by 5 bases and 0 bases, with 14 bases remaining between them.

This clone was observed once. The chain combines TRBV19 with TRBJ2-2; maybe TRBD1 (5 bases). V gave up 3 bases and J gave up 5 bases, with 7 bases separating them. In germline, CDR1 is LNHDA, CDR2 SQIVND (reference sequence). The CDR3 totals 13 residues. CDR3 DNA sequence: TGTGCCAGTAGTATGACAGAAACCGGGGAGCTGTTTTTT. Encoded protein: CASSMTETGELFF.

The V and J genes are TRBV10-3 and TRBJ2-7; a weak D match, TRBD1 (6 bases). There are 13 residues in the CDR3. Per germline, CDR1 ENHRY and CDR2 SYGVKD. The V end was cut by 4 bases, the J end by 2 bases, with 9 bases between. The CDR3 DNA reads as TGTGCCATCAGTGTTGACAGGACCTACGAGCAGTACTTC. Amino acid sequence: CAISVDRTYEQYF.

The CDR3 DNA reads as TGTGCCAGTAGTTCGGGACAGACTGGAAACACCATATATTTT. Its translation is CASSSGQTGNTIYF. The chain uses TRBV19 and TRBJ1-3; 7 nucleotides agree with TRBD1. Trimming took 5 bases from V and 2 from J; bases not matched to a gene: 3. CDR3 size: 14 residues. Germline V CDR1 and CDR2: LNHDA, SQIVND (reference sequence).

The genes are TRBV9 and TRBJ2-1; TRBD2 aligns across 9 bases. The V gene end was trimmed by 3 bases and the J gene end by 4 bases; junction bases not matched to a gene: 5. Germline CDR1 SGDLS, CDR2 YYNGEE. The CDR3 has 15 residues. Here the CDR3 reads CASSAAGGTYNEQFF. The DNA of the CDR3 is TGTGCCAGCAGCGCCGCGGGGGGGACATACAATGAGCAGTTCTTC.

This chain joins TRBV7-9 and TRBJ2-1; 9 bases are a match to TRBD1. CDR1 is SEHNR and CDR2 is FQNEAQ in the germline V gene (reference sequence). The CDR3 has 16 amino acids. J was trimmed by 9 bases and V by 2 bases; bases with no gene match: 11. The CDR3 is CASSLIPGTGRGEQFF. CDR3 sequence (DNA): TGTGCCAGCAGCTTAATCCCCGGGACAGGGAGGGGTGAGCAGTTCTTC.

The gene calls are TRBV4-1 and TRBJ2-1; possible D gene TRBD2, 5 bases. CDR3 length: 13 amino acids. Germline lookup yields CDR1 MGHRA and CDR2 YSYEKL. V was cut by 4 bases and J by 12 bases, with 16 bases left in between. In nucleotides, the CDR3 is TGCGCCAGCAGCCGTGTGGGAGACCCGGGGCAGTTCTTC. Residues: CASSRVGDPGQFF.

This clone occurred once. The rearrangement joins TRBV28 to TRBJ1-3; D not resolved. Germline V gene lookup returns CDR1 MDHEN and CDR2 SYDVKM. V gave up 2 bases and J gave up 0 bases, with 8 bases separating them. The CDR3 has 15 amino acids. Here the CDR3 DNA reads TGTGCCAGCAGTTTAATCACTTACTCTGGAAACACCATATATTTT. Translated: CASSLITYSGNTIYF.

The chain links TRBV7-6 to TRBJ2-1, with a possible D match to TRBD2 (6 bases). The CDR3 length is 18 residues. Trimming took off 8 bases at V and 6 bases at J, with 29 bases between the two ends. Germline values: CDR1 SGHVS, CDR2 FNYEAQ. The CDR3 reads CASSGSPSGESFPNEQFF. As DNA, the CDR3 is TGTGCCAGCTCCGGGTCGCCGTCGGGGGAGTCATTTCCCAATGAGCAGTTCTTC.

CDR3 sequence reads: CASSLGPGIEQFF. The CDR3 coding sequence is TGTGCCAGCAGCTTAGGCCCTGGGATTGAGCAGTTCTTC. The chain is built from TRBV11-3 and TRBJ2-1; D is undetermined. This CDR3 region has 13 residues. Trimming stripped 1 base from V and 9 bases from J, with 10 bases between. Per the germline V gene, CDR1 is SGHNT and CDR2 is YENEEA.

V and J are TRBV7-9 and TRBJ2-7; the D gene is possibly TRBD2 (5 bases). The CDR3 is made up of 14 amino acids. Germline loops: CDR1 SEHNR, CDR2 FQNEAQ (reference sequence). V was shortened by 3 bases and J by 0 bases, with 9 bases between the two germline ends. The CDR3 loop reads CASSLLGSSYEQYF. As DNA, the CDR3 is TGTGCCAGCAGCTTGCTGGGGAGCTCCTACGAGCAGTACTTC.

This clone has only one observation. The rearrangement joins TRBV19 to TRBJ1-2, with D possibly being TRBD1 (5 bases). V gave up 5 bases and J gave up 5 bases, with 9 bases separating them. Germline lookup yields CDR1 LNHDA and CDR2 SQIVND (reference sequence). The CDR3 runs 12 residues. The CDR3 coding sequence is TGTGCCAGTAGTGCCAGGGATTATGGCTACACCTTC. It codes for CASSARDYGYTF.

The CDR3 DNA reads TGCGCCAGCAGACAGGGATTGAACACCGGGGAGCTGTTTTTT. Amino acids: CASRQGLNTGELFF. The genes are TRBV10-2 and TRBJ2-2; perhaps TRBD1 as D (6 bases). Germline lookup yields CDR1 WSHSY and CDR2 SAAADI. V lost 6 bases to trimming and J lost 1 base, with 9 bases between them. This CDR3 is 14 amino acids long.

V gene TRBV4-2 combines with J gene TRBJ1-5; TRBD1 might be the D (5 bases). V lost 1 base and J 0 bases, leaving 13 bases between the germline ends. CDR3 length equals 17 residues. Germline assignment: CDR1 LGHNA and CDR2 YNFKEQ. For the CDR3, the DNA is TGTGCCAGCAGCCAAGTGGGGGGAATGGATAGCAATCAGCCCCAGCATTTT. This sequence encodes CASSQVGGMDSNQPQHF.

The count of this clone is one. The chain employs TRBV7-9 and TRBJ1-3; no clear D gene. V dropped 3 bases and J dropped 0 bases, with 6 bases sitting between them. Germline V CDR1 and CDR2: SEHNR, FQNEAQ (reference sequence). The CDR3 spans 14 residues. The CDR3 bases are TGTGCCAGCAGCTTCCAAGCCTCTGGAAACACCATATATTTT. Its protein product is CASSFQASGNTIYF.

The V call is TRBV30, the J call TRBJ2-1, with 7 nucleotides matching TRBD1. The CDR3 runs 13 residues. The germline gives CDR1 GTSNPN, CDR2 SVGIG (reference sequence). With 5 bases clipped from V and 6 bases from J, the junction kept 7 bases outside the gene matches. The CDR3 is CAWGGYRGNEQFF. The CDR3, as DNA: TGTGCCTGGGGGGGATACAGGGGCAATGAGCAGTTCTTC.

The V gene is TRBV2, the J gene TRBJ2-2, with no clear D. CDR1 SNHLY and CDR2 FYNNEI come from the germline V gene. There are 15 residues in the CDR3. Deletions cut 5 bases from V and 0 bases from J, with 10 bases between. CDR3 sequence: CASSPSRTNTGELFF. The CDR3 DNA reads as TGTGCCAGCAGTCCCTCACGGACGAACACCGGGGAGCTGTTTTTT.

The genes are TRBV27 and TRBJ2-7, with 11 positions matching TRBD1. Trimming took 8 bases from V and 5 from J; bases not matched to a gene: 2. The CDR3 consists of 12 residues. The germline CDR1 and CDR2 sequences are MNHEY and SMNVEV (reference sequence). The CDR3 nucleotides read TGTGCCAGCGGACAGGGGGCTAACGAGCAGTACGTC. It specifies CASGQGANEQYV.